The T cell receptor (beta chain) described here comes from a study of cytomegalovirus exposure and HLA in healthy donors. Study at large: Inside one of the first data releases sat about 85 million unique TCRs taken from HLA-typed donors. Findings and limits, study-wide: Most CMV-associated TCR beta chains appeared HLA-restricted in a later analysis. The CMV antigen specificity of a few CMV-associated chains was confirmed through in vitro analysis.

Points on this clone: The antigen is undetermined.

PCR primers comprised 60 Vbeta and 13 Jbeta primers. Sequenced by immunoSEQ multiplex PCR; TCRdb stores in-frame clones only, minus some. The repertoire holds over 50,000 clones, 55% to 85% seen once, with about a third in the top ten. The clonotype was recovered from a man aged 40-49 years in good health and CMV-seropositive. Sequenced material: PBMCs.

The CDR3 protein is CASSGQVSYEQYF. Written as DNA, the CDR3 is TGTGCCAGCAGCGGACAGGTCTCCTACGAGCAGTACTTC. The genes are TRBV9 and TRBJ2-7, with D perhaps TRBD1 (6 bases). Trimming took off 3 bases at V and 0 bases at J, with 7 bases between the two ends. The germline V gene encodes CDR1 SGDLS and CDR2 YYNGEE. The CDR3 is made up of 13 amino acids. The full variable domain, rest sourced from reference TRBV9 and TRBJ2-7, is DSGVTQTPKHLITATGQRVTLRCSPRSGDLSVYWYQQSLDQGLQFLIQYYNGEERAKGNILERFSAQQFPDLHSELNLSSLELGDSALYFCASSGQVSYEQYFGPGTRLTVT.